This is a list of T cell receptor beta chains from one sample in a study of T cell repertoires in cytomegalovirus infection. Each CDR3 protein is one row after TCRdb ran MiXCR on the reads. This table has some 680,000 distinct CDR3 sequences, about 40% appearing once. Sequenced: PBMCs. These receptors were taken from a human donor in good health (CMV status not recorded). Some clones in this sample may be carry-over from other donors' samples. Both conserved end residues are part of each CDR3. The D gene is left open where the match is weak. Only part of the rows carry a size: once, few, many, or a class if the clone is expanded.

cdr3_aa cdr3_nt v_call d_call j_call clone_size
CASSDLRGLKTGANVLTF TGTGCCAGCAGTGATCTTCGTGGGTTAAAGACTGGGGCCAACGTCCTGACTTTC TRBV2 - TRBJ2-6 -
CASSILQAAKNIQYF TGTGCCAGTAGTATTTTACAGGCAGCCAAAAACATTCAGTACTTC TRBV19 - TRBJ2-4 -
CSASVGAYNEQFF TGCAGTGCTTCCGTGGGGGCCTACAATGAGCAGTTCTTC TRBV20-1 - TRBJ2-1 -
CATMGTATGELFF TGTGCCACCATGGGGACAGCGACCGGGGAGCTGTTTTTT TRBV6-5 TRBD1 TRBJ2-2 few
CASSEWAVGRPTDTQYF TGTGCCAGCAGTGAATGGGCCGTTGGCCGCCCCACAGATACGCAGTATTTT TRBV25-1 - TRBJ2-3 -
CASSPPGQGMHNEQFF TGTGCCAGCAGCCCCCCAGGACAGGGGATGCACAATGAGCAGTTCTTC TRBV7-9 TRBD1 TRBJ2-1 many
CASSSSGTAGEVQYF TGTGCCAGCAGCTCATCCGGGACGGCGGGCGAGGTCCAGTACTTC TRBV7-9 - TRBJ2-5 -
CASSKLLDLDGHSGNTIYF TGTGCCAGCTCAAAGCTCCTCGACCTAGACGGTCACTCTGGAAACACCATATATTTT TRBV6-1 - TRBJ1-3 -
CASSFSQSNTEAFF TGTGCCAGCAGCTTCTCGCAGTCGAACACTGAAGCTTTCTTT TRBV7-9 - TRBJ1-1 -
CATSRDYPLLTDQNTGELFF TGTGCCACCAGCAGAGATTACCCCCTTTTGACAGACCAGAACACCGGGGAGCTGTTTTTT TRBV15 - TRBJ2-2 few
CASSLGTSGSVDNEQFF TGTGCCAGCAGTTTAGGAACTAGCGGGTCCGTGGACAATGAGCAGTTCTTC TRBV12-3/TRBV12-4 TRBD2 TRBJ2-1 -
CASSPARRASYNEQFF TGTGCCAGCAGCCCGGCGAGACGGGCCTCCTACAATGAGCAGTTCTTC TRBV7-9 - TRBJ2-1 -
CASSSGQTVNEKLFF TGTGCCAGCAGCTCCGGACAGACTGTTAATGAAAAACTGTTTTTT TRBV7-2 - TRBJ1-4 -
CASSLGTGSGNTIYF TGTGCCAGCAGCTTAGGGACAGGTTCTGGAAACACCATATATTTT TRBV7-3 TRBD1 TRBJ1-3 few
CASSANGGQGSQPQHF TGTGCCAGCAGTGCCAACGGGGGGCAGGGCAGTCAGCCCCAGCATTTT TRBV6-1 - TRBJ1-5 few
CASSLGGSVNEQFF TGTGCCAGCAGCCTAGGAGGCTCCGTTAATGAGCAGTTCTTC TRBV7-2 - TRBJ2-1 many
CASSSGRRGLTPRESNEQFF TGTGCCAGCAGCTCGGGTCGGAGGGGGCTGACTCCTAGAGAATCCAATGAGCAGTTCTTC TRBV7-6 - TRBJ2-1 -
CASSLTGGRVGVGNQPQHF TGTGCCAGCAGCCTGACAGGAGGAAGAGTTGGGGTTGGGAATCAGCCCCAGCATTTT TRBV6-5 - TRBJ1-5 few
CASSLGSSNYCYTF TGTGCCAGCAGTTTAGGCAGTTCTAACTATTGCTACACCTTC TRBV12-3/TRBV12-4 - TRBJ1-2 -
CASSPGRVPPSPLHF TGTGCCAGCAGTCCGGGAAGGGTACCTCCCTCACCCCTCCACTTT TRBV28 - TRBJ1-6 many
CASSSWSGGNGYTF TGTGCCAGCAGCTCTTGGTCAGGGGGTAATGGCTACACCTTC TRBV7-2 TRBD1 TRBJ1-2 many
CASSYSSGQVNYGYTF TGTGCCAGCAGTTACTCAAGCGGACAGGTCAACTATGGCTACACCTTC TRBV6-8 TRBD1 TRBJ1-2 -
CASRAGVRGTEAFF TGTGCCAGCAGAGCGGGGGTTCGGGGCACTGAAGCTTTCTTT TRBV13 - TRBJ1-1 -
CASSLEPGLAGVRYEQYF TGTGCCAGCAGCCTAGAGCCGGGACTAGCGGGAGTGAGGTACGAGCAGTACTTC TRBV7-8 TRBD2 TRBJ2-7 -
CASSPLGGLAGVDEQFF TGTGCCAGCAGCCCCCTCGGGGGACTAGCGGGAGTGGATGAGCAGTTCTTC TRBV7-9 TRBD2 TRBJ2-1 few
CASSQDAGLIGGYTF TGTGCCAGCAGCCAAGACGCGGGCCTGATAGGTGGCTACACCTTC TRBV14 - TRBJ1-2 few
CASTGRSSYNEQFF TGTGCCAGCACGGGGCGGAGCTCCTACAATGAGCAGTTCTTC TRBV7-2 - TRBJ2-1 few
CASSLVGLAGGSSYEHYF TGTGCCAGCAGCTTAGTGGGACTAGCGGGGGGCAGCTCCTACGAGCATTACTTC TRBV7-2 TRBD2 TRBJ2-7 -
CASSLEAGTLVYEQYF TGCGCCAGCAGCTTGGAGGCCGGGACACTAGTCTACGAGCAGTACTTC TRBV5-1 - TRBJ2-7 -
CSAPTESSGNTIYF TGCAGTGCCCCGACGGAGAGCTCTGGAAACACCATATATTTT TRBV20-1 - TRBJ1-3 many
CASSPVAPVGDTQYF TGTGCCAGCTCACCAGTAGCCCCCGTCGGGGATACGCAGTATTTT TRBV18 - TRBJ2-3 -
CASSWGQPGNTIYF TGTGCCAGCAGCTGGGGACAGCCTGGAAACACCATATATTTT TRBV12-3/TRBV12-4 TRBD1 TRBJ1-3 -
CASSYSNMFSGANVLTF TGTGCCAGCAGTTACTCGAACATGTTCTCTGGGGCCAACGTCCTGACTTTC TRBV6-6 - TRBJ2-6 few
CASSIDRGGQPQHF TGTGCCAGTAGTATAGATAGAGGTGGTCAGCCCCAGCATTTT TRBV19 - TRBJ1-5 -
CASSSRTALREQYF TGTGCCAGCAGCTCAAGGACAGCCCTTAGGGAGCAGTACTTC TRBV7-9 - TRBJ2-7 few
CSGDSRGRGSGAETQYF TGCAGTGGAGACAGCAGGGGGCGCGGGTCTGGGGCAGAGACCCAGTACTTC TRBV20-1 TRBD1 TRBJ2-5 -
CASSSGTRGYEQYF TGTGCCAGCAGTTCCGGGACTAGGGGCTACGAGCAGTACTTC TRBV28 TRBD2 TRBJ2-7 few
CASSPTRTGASGYTF TGTGCCAGCTCACCAACCCGGACAGGGGCTTCCGGCTACACCTTC TRBV18 TRBD1 TRBJ1-2 few
CASSWTGAYEQYF TGTGCCAGCAGCTGGACAGGGGCCTACGAGCAGTACTTC TRBV7-2 TRBD1 TRBJ2-7 many
CSSSLVWGGYTF TGTTCCAGCAGCTTAGTTTGGGGTGGCTACACCTTC TRBV7-8 - TRBJ1-2 once
CASHHGSPLSDTQYF TGTGCCAGCCACCACGGGAGTCCCCTATCAGATACGCAGTATTTT TRBV6-6 - TRBJ2-3 few
CASSLGQRSHKRTEAFF TGTGCCAGCAGCTTAGGCCAGAGATCCCACAAGAGGACTGAAGCTTTCTTT TRBV7-8 - TRBJ1-1 many